The T cell receptor (beta chain) under discussion was sequenced for a study of pediatric ulcerative colitis (dated by TCRdb to the late 2010s). Turning to the overall study: Of the ulcerative colitis patients, several had pancolitis and two had left-sided colitis, and histology in every patient was consistent with ulcerative colitis. From nine newly diagnosed, treatment-naive pediatric ulcerative colitis patients and four non-IBD control children, paired blood and rectal samples were collected. By Pediatric Ulcerative Colitis Activity Index, a couple of patients had mild disease, several had moderate disease and three had acute severe colitis. The investigation overall reported the following: For technical reasons, blood samples from a couple of patients gave substantially fewer templates, and these samples were excluded from the blood-rectal overlap analysis. The healthy control group was small, with only a handful of individuals. Repertoires were derived from total lymphocyte DNA, so rare subsets such as regulatory T cells may have patterns not reflected. T cells from blood may have been included in the rectal pinch biopsies, particularly in patients with overt colitis. Compared with controls, ulcerative colitis patients showed significantly higher autologous blood-rectal clonal overlap, a finding that suggests increased T cell trafficking to inflamed tissue. Features of the rectal repertoire distinguished controls, mild-moderate colitis patients and acute severe colitis patients, and in acute severe colitis rectal diversity was lower because of clonal expansions. A couple of rectal CDR3 clonotypes were found in every ulcerative colitis patient but in no control.

About this clone itself: Its binding antigen is unknown. Base qualities are not provided; no much larger clone lies one nucleotide away.

One to two pinch biopsies were taken from the rectum for research during colonoscopy. Ulcerative colitis patients had received no immunosuppressive medication before the diagnostic colonoscopy. Before DNA was isolated, the rectal biopsies underwent proteinase K digestion. The Wizard kit (Promega) was used to extract genomic DNA from both blood and intestinal samples. The germline V gene encodes CDR1 PRHDT and CDR2 FYEKMQ (reference sequence). Trimming takes 5 bases from V and 5 bases from J, and the germline ends sit 15 bases apart. Including cysteine and phenylalanine, the CDR3 has 15 amino acids. Only the CDR3 DNA stays, 45 bases, in frame from base 1. Through the immunoSEQ TRB Survey service, multiplex V and J primers were used to amplify rearranged CDR3 beta regions from genomic DNA. To keep sequencing depth equal across samples, survey-level depth of up to 500,000 reads per sample was applied. The libraries were purified, combined into pools and sequenced with Illumina technology. As for the authors' bioinformatics: immunoSEQ online tools were used for productive clonality, sample overlap, pairwise scatters, CDR3 beta length, V/D/J gene usage and productiveness. Calculated diversity was defined as the number of unique rearrangements divided by total templates, multiplied by 100, and Shannon and Simpson indices were computed as well. Principal component analysis used the R prcomp function and ggbiplot package on Z-score normalized data. Morisita's index was used to quantify the clonal overlap between blood and rectum within each subject. TCRdb carries this immuneACCESS record with in-frame sequences only. Its versions omit some clonotypes, under half of them owing to an unresolved V gene in the studies checked, with the rest unexplained. V, J and clone size derive from that table, while D and trimming were established from the DNA sequence. This sample lists 17,000 or so clones; about two thirds were detected once. The ten largest clones represent around 3.7% of the sample.

Sequencing used gut tissue. The clonotype originates from a girl between 10 and 17 years old with moderate ulcerative colitis. The rearrangement joined TRBV13 to TRBJ2-2, with the identity of the D gene unclear. The DNA sequence follows: TGTGCCAGCAGCCCACCTTATCTCGGGACCGGGGAGCTGTTTTTT. It translates as CASSPPYLGTGELFF.